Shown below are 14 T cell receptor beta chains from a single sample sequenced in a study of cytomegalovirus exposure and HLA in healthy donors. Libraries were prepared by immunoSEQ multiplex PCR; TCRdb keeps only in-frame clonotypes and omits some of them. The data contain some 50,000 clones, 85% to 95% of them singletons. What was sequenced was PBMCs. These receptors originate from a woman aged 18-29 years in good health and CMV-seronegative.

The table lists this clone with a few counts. CDR3 in amino acids: CASNQGRWRTGGVTYGYTF. The CDR3, as DNA: TGTGCCAGCAACCAAGGGCGGTGGAGGACAGGGGGCGTAACTTATGGCTACACCTTC. V and J are TRBV7-2 and TRBJ1-2; 11 bases map to TRBD1. CDR3 size: 19 residues. Germline CDR1 reads SGHTA; CDR2 reads FQGNSA. J was trimmed by 5 bases and V by 7 bases; bases with no gene match: 21.

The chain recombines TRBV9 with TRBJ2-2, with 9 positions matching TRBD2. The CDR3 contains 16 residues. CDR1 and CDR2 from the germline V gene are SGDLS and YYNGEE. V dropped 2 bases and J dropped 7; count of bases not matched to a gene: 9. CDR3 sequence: CASSVSGRNRGGELFF. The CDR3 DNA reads TGTGCCAGCAGCGTTAGCGGGAGAAATCGGGGCGGGGAGCTGTTTTTT.

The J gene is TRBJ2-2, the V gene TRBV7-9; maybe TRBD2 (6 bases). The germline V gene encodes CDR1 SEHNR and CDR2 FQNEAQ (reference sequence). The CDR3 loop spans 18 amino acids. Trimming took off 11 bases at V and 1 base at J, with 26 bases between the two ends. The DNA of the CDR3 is TGTGCCGGCGAGCCGGGACTGACTTTAGTATGGAACACCGGGGAGCTGTTTTTT. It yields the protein CAGEPGLTLVWNTGELFF.

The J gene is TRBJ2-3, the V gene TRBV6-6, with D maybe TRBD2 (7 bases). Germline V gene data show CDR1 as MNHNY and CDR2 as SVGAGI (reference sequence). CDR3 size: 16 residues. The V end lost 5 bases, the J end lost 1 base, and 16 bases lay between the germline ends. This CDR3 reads CASSPVRGGGTDTQYF. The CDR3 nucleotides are TGTGCCAGCAGTCCCGTGAGGGGGGGTGGCACAGATACGCAGTATTTT.

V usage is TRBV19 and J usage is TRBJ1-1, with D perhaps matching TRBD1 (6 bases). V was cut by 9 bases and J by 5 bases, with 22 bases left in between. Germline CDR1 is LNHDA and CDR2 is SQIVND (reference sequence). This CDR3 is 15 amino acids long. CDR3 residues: CASTPRVRGSTEAFF. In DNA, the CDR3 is TGTGCCAGCACACCAAGGGTGAGGGGGAGTACTGAAGCTTTCTTT.

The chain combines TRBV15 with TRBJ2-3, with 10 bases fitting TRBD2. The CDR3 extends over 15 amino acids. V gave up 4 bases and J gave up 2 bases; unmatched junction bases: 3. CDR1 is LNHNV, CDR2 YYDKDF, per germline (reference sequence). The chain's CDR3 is CATSISGGATDTQYF. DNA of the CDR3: TGTGCCACCAGCATCAGCGGGGGGGCCACAGATACGCAGTATTTT.

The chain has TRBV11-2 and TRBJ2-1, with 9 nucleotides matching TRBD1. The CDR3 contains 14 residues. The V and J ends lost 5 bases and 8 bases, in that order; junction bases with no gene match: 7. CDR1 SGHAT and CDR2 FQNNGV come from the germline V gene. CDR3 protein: CASSLGQGFDEQFF. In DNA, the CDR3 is TGTGCCAGCAGCCTCGGACAGGGGTTCGATGAGCAGTTCTTC.

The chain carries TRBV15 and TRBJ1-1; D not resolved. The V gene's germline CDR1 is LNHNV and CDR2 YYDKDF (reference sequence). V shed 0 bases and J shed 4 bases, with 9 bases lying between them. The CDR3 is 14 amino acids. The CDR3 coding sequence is TGTGCCACCAGCAGAGATTTGGCCTTCACTGAAGCTTTCTTT. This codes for CATSRDLAFTEAFF.

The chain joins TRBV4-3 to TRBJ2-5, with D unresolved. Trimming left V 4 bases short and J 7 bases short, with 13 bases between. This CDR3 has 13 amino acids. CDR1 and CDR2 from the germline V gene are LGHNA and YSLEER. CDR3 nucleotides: TGCGCCAGCAGCCCAAGTTCATCGGGGACCCAGTACTTC. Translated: CASSPSSSGTQYF.

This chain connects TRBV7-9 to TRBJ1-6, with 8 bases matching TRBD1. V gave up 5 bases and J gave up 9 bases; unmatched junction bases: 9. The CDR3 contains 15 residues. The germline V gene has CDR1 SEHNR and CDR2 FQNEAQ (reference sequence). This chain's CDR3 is CASSRTTGEASPLHF. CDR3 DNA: TGTGCCAGCAGCCGTACGACAGGGGAGGCTTCACCCCTCCACTTT.

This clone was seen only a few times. The CDR3 region has the DNA TGTGCCACCACCTATCCGAACACCGGGGAGCTGTTTTTT. Its protein product is CATTYPNTGELFF. The chain employs TRBV5-4 and TRBJ2-2; D is uncertain. CDR1 is SGHNT and CDR2 is YYREEE in the germline V gene (reference sequence). The CDR3 extends over 13 amino acids. V was clipped by 9 bases and J by 0 bases, with 9 bases between them.

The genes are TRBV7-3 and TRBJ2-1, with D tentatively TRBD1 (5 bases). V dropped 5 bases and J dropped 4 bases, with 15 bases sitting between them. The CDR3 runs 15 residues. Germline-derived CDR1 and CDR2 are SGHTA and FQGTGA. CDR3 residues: CASSPQGTAYNEQFF. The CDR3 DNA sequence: TGTGCCAGCAGCCCTCAGGGCACGGCTTACAATGAGCAGTTCTTC.

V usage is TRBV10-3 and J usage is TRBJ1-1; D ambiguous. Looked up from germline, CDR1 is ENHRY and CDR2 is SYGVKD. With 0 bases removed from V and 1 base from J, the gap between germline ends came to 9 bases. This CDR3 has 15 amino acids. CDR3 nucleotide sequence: TGTGCCATCAGTGAGTCGAGAACAGCGAACACTGAAGCTTTCTTT. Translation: CAISESRTANTEAFF.

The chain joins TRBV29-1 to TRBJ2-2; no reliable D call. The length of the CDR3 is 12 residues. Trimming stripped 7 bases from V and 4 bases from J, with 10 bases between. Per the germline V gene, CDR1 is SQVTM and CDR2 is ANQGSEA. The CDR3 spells CSAHRGTGELFF. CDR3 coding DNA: TGCAGCGCACATAGAGGCACCGGGGAGCTGTTTTTT.